Each of the 24 T cell receptor beta chains below was sequenced from the same sample in a study of shared clonotypes between healthy human individuals. TCRdb's copy holds only in-frame clones and misses some; the assay was immunoSEQ multiplex PCR. The data contain about 1 million clones, roughly 80% of them singletons. What was sequenced was memory CD4+ T cells sorted from blood. Subset given: CD45RA-negative fraction. These receptors were obtained from a man in his late teens or twenties in good health.

In its sample, this clone was seen many times. CDR3: CASSTNAGGNQPQHF. The CDR3 DNA reads TGTGCCAGCTCAACAAATGCGGGGGGCAATCAGCCCCAGCATTTT. V and J are TRBV18 and TRBJ1-5; D is perhaps TRBD1 (5 bases). The germline V gene has CDR1 KGHSH and CDR2 LQKENI. V was pared by 5 bases and J by 2 bases, with 13 bases between. The CDR3 totals 15 residues.

The chain recombines TRBV30 with TRBJ2-1; 8 nucleotides align to TRBD2. CDR3 length: 15 amino acids. V trimming: 3 bases; J trimming: 3 bases; junction bases outside the gene matches: 7. Germline assignment: CDR1 GTSNPN and CDR2 SVGIG (reference sequence). This CDR3 is CAWRPGGASYNEQFF. The CDR3 DNA reads as TGTGCCTGGAGGCCGGGGGGGGCGAGCTACAATGAGCAGTTCTTC. Full variable domain (missing parts from reference TRBV30 and TRBJ2-1): SQTIHQWPATLVQPVGSPLSLECTVEGTSNPNLYWYRQAAGRGLQLLFYSVGIGQISSEVPQNLSASRPQDRQFILSSKKLLLSDSGFYLCAWRPGGASYNEQFFGPGTRLTVL.

The V and J genes are TRBV7-9 and TRBJ2-5; 10 bases align to TRBD1. V dropped 2 bases and J dropped 0; count of bases not matched to a gene: 3. Germline V gives CDR1 SEHNR, CDR2 FQNEAQ (reference sequence). The CDR3 runs 16 residues. CDR3: CASSLYGTGDQETQYF. CDR3 nucleotide sequence: TGTGCCAGCAGCTTATATGGGACAGGGGACCAAGAGACCCAGTACTTC.

DNA of the CDR3: TGCGCCAGCAGAGAAAGGGCCCTCTCCTACAATGAGCAGTTCTTC. It codes for CASRERALSYNEQFF. The chain links TRBV10-2 to TRBJ2-1; no firm D call. Germline CDR1 reads WSHSY; CDR2 reads SAAADI. There are 15 residues in the CDR3. V was trimmed by 6 bases and J by 0 bases, leaving 12 bases between them.

The chain joins TRBV5-8 to TRBJ2-2; D is perhaps TRBD2 (6 bases). Germline V gene sequence: CDR1 SGHTS, CDR2 YDEGEE. This CDR3 spans 15 amino acids. Trimming removed 2 bases from V and 5 bases from J, with 13 bases in between. The CDR3 protein is CASSLTGARTGELFF. The CDR3 nucleotides are TGTGCCAGCAGCTTAACGGGAGCGAGGACCGGGGAGCTGTTTTTT.

The CDR3 DNA follows: TGTGCCAGCAGTTACTCGGGTGCTCGCGAGCAGTACTTC. It is translated as CASSYSGAREQYF. The J gene is TRBJ2-5, the V gene TRBV6-5; D gene unclear. The DNA end is a closer match to TRBJ2-7, so the J assignment may be wrong. The CDR3 consists of 13 residues. CDR1 is MNHEY, CDR2 SVGAGI, per germline.

The V gene is TRBV5-6, the J gene TRBJ2-5, with 8 nucleotides matching TRBD2. The CDR3 runs 15 residues. Trimming cost V 2 bases and J 5 bases; bases outside gene matches: 8. Per germline, CDR1 SGHDT and CDR2 YYEEEE. Here the CDR3 reads CASSFTGRGAETQYF. CDR3 DNA sequence: TGTGCCAGCAGCTTTACCGGGCGGGGGGCGGAGACCCAGTACTTC.

This CDR3 reads CAWGLGVDIQYF. CDR3 nucleotide sequence: TGTGCCTGGGGCTTGGGTGTGGACATTCAGTACTTC. The chain carries TRBV30 and TRBJ2-4, with D unclear. V was pared by 5 bases and J by 8 bases, with 13 bases between. The germline CDR1 and CDR2 sequences are GTSNPN and SVGIG (reference sequence). The CDR3 is 12 residues long.

The sample holds a few counts of this clone. The gene calls are TRBV29-1 and TRBJ1-4; no clear D. Germline loops: CDR1 SQVTM, CDR2 ANQGSEA. The CDR3 runs to 10 residues. V lost 4 bases and J lost 6, with 3 bases in between. CDR3 sequence: CSVGDEKLFF. CDR3 in DNA: TGCAGCGTTGGGGATGAAAAACTGTTTTTT. Combining the CDR3 with reference TRBV29-1 and TRBJ1-4 gives the whole variable domain SAVISQKPSRDICQRGTSLTIQCQVDSQVTMMFWYRQQPGQSLTLIATANQGSEATYESGFVIDKFPISRPNLTFSTLTVSNMSPEDSSIYLCSVGDEKLFFGSGTQLSVL.

CDR3 sequence (DNA): TGTGCCAGCAGCATGGGGACAAAAAGCTCTGGGGCCAACGTCCTGACTTTC. Translated, it gives CASSMGTKSSGANVLTF. The chain uses TRBV28 and TRBJ2-6, with D maybe TRBD1 (6 bases). This CDR3 is built from 17 residues. V gave up 6 bases and J gave up 0 bases, with 15 bases separating them. The germline V gene encodes CDR1 MDHEN and CDR2 SYDVKM.

This rearrangement joins TRBV6-5 to TRBJ2-6; D may be TRBD2 (5 bases). The CDR3 consists of 13 residues. V lost 10 bases and J 4 bases, leaving 11 bases between the germline ends. Germline V CDR1 and CDR2: MNHEY, SVGAGI. CDR3 region: CAIRGSGANVLTF. The DNA of the CDR3 is TGTGCCATTCGGGGTTCAGGGGCCAACGTCCTGACTTTC.

The chain joins TRBV11-2 to TRBJ2-5; 9 bases line up with TRBD2. The CDR3 runs to 17 residues. CDR1 is SGHAT, CDR2 FQNNGV, per germline. The V gene end was trimmed by 8 bases and the J gene end by 0 bases; junction bases not matched to a gene: 13. The CDR3 DNA is TGTGCCAGCTCCTCCCTGGCGACTAGCGGAAACCAAGAGACCCAGTACTTC. Its protein product is CASSSLATSGNQETQYF.

Comments on this clone: A read error may explain this, as a much larger clone is one base away. The sample has other DNA sequences that encode this CDR3 too. The V and J genes are TRBV2 and TRBJ2-7; perhaps TRBD1 as D (6 bases). Per the germline V gene, CDR1 is SNHLY and CDR2 is FYNNEI. V lost 6 bases and J lost 0, with 12 bases in between. This CDR3 is built from 14 residues. The CDR3 nucleotides are TGTGCCAGCAGGGGCGACAGGAACTCCTACGAGCAGTACTTC. Translating it yields CASRGDRNSYEQYF.

This chain links TRBV28 with TRBJ2-5; no clear D gene. The CDR3 loop spans 14 amino acids. The germline V and J ends were trimmed by 10 bases and 5 bases, with 20 bases remaining between them. Per the germline V gene, CDR1 is MDHEN and CDR2 is SYDVKM. The CDR3 protein is CATSPARLRETQYF. CDR3 sequence (DNA): TGTGCCACCTCCCCCGCTCGGTTAAGGGAGACCCAGTACTTC.

The J gene is TRBJ1-6, the V gene TRBV5-5; 9 nucleotides line up with TRBD1. V shed 4 bases, J shed 6 bases, and the junction held 5 bases outside the gene matches. Germline V gene lookup returns CDR1 SGHKS and CDR2 YYEKEE (reference sequence). This CDR3 is 15 amino acids long. CDR3 DNA: TGTGCCAGCAGCCGAGGGACAGGGATTAATTCACCCCTCCACTTT. It specifies CASSRGTGINSPLHF.

This clone appeared many times. The rearrangement uses TRBV18 and TRBJ1-5; D unresolved. The CDR3 has 12 amino acids. V was cut by 5 bases and J by 4 bases, with 6 bases left in between. Germline-derived CDR1 and CDR2 are KGHSH and LQKENI. The CDR3 is CASSDGNQPQHF. As DNA, the CDR3 is TGTGCCAGCTCAGACGGGAATCAGCCCCAGCATTTT. Filled out from reference TRBV18 and TRBJ1-5, the complete variable domain reads NAGVMQNPRHLVRRRGQEARLRCSPMKGHSHVYWYRQLPEEGLKFMVYLQKENIIDESGMPKERFSAEFPKEGPSILRIQQVVRGDSAAYFCASSDGNQPQHFGDGTRLSIL.

This clone was seen more than once but under ten times. This chain links TRBV5-1 with TRBJ2-1; D is perhaps TRBD1 (7 bases). The germline V gene encodes CDR1 SGHRS and CDR2 YFSETQ. Trimming cost V 1 base and J 0 bases, with 14 bases left between them. The CDR3 consists of 17 residues. The CDR3 sequence is CASSLSGGGLSYNEQFF. In DNA form, the CDR3 reads TGCGCCAGCAGCTTGTCAGGAGGGGGCCTCTCCTACAATGAGCAGTTCTTC.

This clone occurred a few times. The CDR3 here is CSVTRGYDEQFF. Written as DNA, the CDR3 is TGCAGCGTGACTAGAGGTTACGATGAGCAGTTCTTC. The chain combines TRBV29-1 with TRBJ2-1; TRBD2 is a possible D gene (6 bases). Germline loops: CDR1 SQVTM, CDR2 ANQGSEA. CDR3 length equals 12 residues. V gave up 6 bases and J gave up 8 bases, with 14 bases separating them.

The chain couples TRBV4-3 to TRBJ1-1, with D perhaps matching TRBD1 (5 bases). The V end was cut by 0 bases, the J end by 5 bases, with 13 bases between. Germline CDR1 reads LGHNA; CDR2 reads YSLEER. The CDR3 sequence is 15 residues long. The CDR3 loop reads CASSQDDRTTTEAFF. In nucleotides, the CDR3 is TGCGCCAGCAGCCAAGACGATCGGACAACGACTGAAGCTTTCTTT.

This rearrangement joins TRBV7-2 to TRBJ2-7; 8 bases fit TRBD1. This CDR3 is 14 amino acids long. Germline V gives CDR1 SGHTA, CDR2 FQGNSA. V lost 1 base, J lost 3 bases, and 2 bases stayed unmatched. DNA for the CDR3: TGTGCCAGCAGCTTAGGGGGGACAGGCTACGAGCAGTACTTC. Translated: CASSLGGTGYEQYF.

The chain has TRBV7-9 and TRBJ1-2; tentatively, D is TRBD1 (5 bases). CDR3 size: 16 residues. V gave up 2 bases and J gave up 8 bases, with 21 bases separating them. Germline CDR1 reads SEHNR; CDR2 reads FQNEAQ (reference sequence). CDR3 loop: CASSLSVHRQGGGYTF. CDR3 coding DNA: TGTGCCAGCAGCTTATCTGTCCATCGGCAGGGTGGAGGCTACACCTTC.

V and J are TRBV28 and TRBJ2-1; 8 bases line up with TRBD1. Losses at the gene ends were 1 base for V and 7 bases for J; bases not matched to a gene: 9. The CDR3 totals 16 residues. Germline V lookup: CDR1 MDHEN, CDR2 SYDVKM. In DNA, the CDR3 is TGTGCCAGCAGTTTATCTTACCAGGGGGCGCGGAATGAGCAGTTCTTC. As protein: CASSLSYQGARNEQFF. The entire variable domain, with the rest obtained from reference TRBV28 and TRBJ2-1, is as follows: DVKVTQSSRYLVKRTGEKVFLECVQDMDHENMFWYRQDPGLGLRLIYFSYDVKMKEKGDIPEGYSVSREKKERFSLILESASTNQTSMYLCASSLSYQGARNEQFFGPGTRLTVL.

The chain carries TRBV30 and TRBJ1-5; D gene ambiguous. Per the germline V gene, CDR1 is GTSNPN and CDR2 is SVGIG (reference sequence). CDR3 length: 13 amino acids. V was clipped by 0 bases and J by 3 bases, with 6 bases between them. In nucleotides, the CDR3 is TGTGCCTGGAGTGTTAGAATCAATCAGCCCCAGCATTTT. Encoded protein: CAWSVRINQPQHF.

V usage is TRBV28 and J usage is TRBJ1-5; D is ambiguous. There are 12 residues in the CDR3. CDR1 and CDR2 (germline): MDHEN, SYDVKM. CDR3 coding DNA: TGTTCCTGTGGAGGGCCCAATCAGCCCCAGCATTTT. Translating it yields CSCGGPNQPQHF.